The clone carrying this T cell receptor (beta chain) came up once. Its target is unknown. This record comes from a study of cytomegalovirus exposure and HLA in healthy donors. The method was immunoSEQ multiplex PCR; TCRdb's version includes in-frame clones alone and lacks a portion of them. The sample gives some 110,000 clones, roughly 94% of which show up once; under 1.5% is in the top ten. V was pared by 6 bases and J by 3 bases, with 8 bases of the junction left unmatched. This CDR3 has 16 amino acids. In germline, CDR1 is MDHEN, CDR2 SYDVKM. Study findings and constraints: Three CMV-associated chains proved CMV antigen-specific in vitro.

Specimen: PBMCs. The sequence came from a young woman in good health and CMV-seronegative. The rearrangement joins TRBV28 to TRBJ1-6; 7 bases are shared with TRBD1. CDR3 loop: CASRLTAGGYNSPLHF. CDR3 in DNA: TGTGCCAGCAGACTTACTGCAGGGGGCTATAATTCACCCCTCCACTTT.